Reported below is one T cell receptor (beta chain). The antigen it recognizes is unknown. The sample holds no much larger clone one base away, and base qualities are not on file. This sample is drawn from a study of shared clonotypes between healthy human individuals (dated by TCRdb to between 2020 and 2021). About the study as a whole: The cohort comprised two women and a few men aged 18 to 49 years. For each donor, CD4 naive and CD4 memory were each given three plates, CD8 naive was given two plates, and CD8 memory was given one plate. To estimate repertoire size and how much clonotypes are shared between individuals, the study performed deep sequencing of blood TCR repertoires from roughly five healthy adults. To increase sequencing depth and limit assay-specific biases, different laboratories used diverse techniques to prepare libraries and sequence TCR repertoires. Each donor's leukapheresis produced roughly between roughly 0.85 and 9.5 billion PBMCs. The full study reports these points: Only blood was sampled, and tissue TCR repertoires likely differ from those in blood. Because the study included only a small number of donors, the genetic and exposure-history diversity represented was limited. Rarefaction of sorted-subset datasets indicated incomplete sequencing despite the large sequencing depth. When a handful of donors were compared, the shared fraction of clonotypes was 5% to 6.5% for naive CD4, about 4% for naive CD8, more than 2% for memory CD4, and around 0.37% for memory CD8. Pairwise subsampling indicated that sequencing depth was expected to affect the degree of clonotype sharing among donors. Larger estimated clonotype richness was generally found for naive subsets than for memory subsets. Compared with non-shared clonotypes, the clonotypes found in all four sorted-subset donors had higher generation probabilities.

The CDR3 measures 14 amino acids from cysteine to phenylalanine. The sequence is cut down to CDR3 DNA, 42 bases in frame from base 1. CDR1 and CDR2 are read off the germline V gene as MNHEY and SVGAGI. V loses 3 bases of germline sequence and J loses 1 base, and the interval between the two ends is 9 bases. The donors were healthy, HIV-negative adults who had no recently reported acute infections or vaccinations. Every donor was a Caucasian adult living in Nashville, Tennessee, USA. CD4+ T cells were enriched through magnetic negative selection, after which naive cells were positively selected on CD45RA and the remaining negative fraction served as the memory subset. Blood was collected by leukapheresis, and PBMCs were isolated by Ficoll-Histopaque density gradient centrifugation and then cryopreserved in liquid nitrogen vapor phase. Purity and quantity of every magnetically sorted T cell population were checked by analytical flow cytometry. Genomic DNA was isolated from every sorted fraction and measured by UV absorbance on a Nanodrop 2000c.

Using the deep immunoSEQ assay, TCR CDR3 regions were amplified from genomic DNA by multiplex PCR. Extracted genomic DNA from each cell subset was distributed evenly across all wells of several immunoSEQ 96-well plates, and each plate was treated as a replicate. For sorted subsets, 200 ng of genomic DNA, equivalent to roughly 33,000 T cell genomes, went into each replicate PCR. Purified libraries were quantified with a Qubit 3.0 fluorometer, sized on a Bioanalyzer 2100, and re-quantified with the KAPA Library Quantification kit. Every immunoSEQ 96-well plate was sequenced on a separate single-read 150-cycle Illumina NextSeq 550 flow cell. Turning to the authors' computational methods: Because only junctional sequences without quality scores were contained in the immunoSEQ output, filtering matching that applied to full-length reads could not be performed. Sequences were annotated with PyIR, a Python wrapper for IgBLAST v1.9, using IMGT germline references to assign V/J genes and CDR3. Reads were removed for weak V/J assignments (E-value above 1e-6), missing CDR3, stop codons, out-of-frame junctions, or ambiguous translated residues. V3J clonotypes were defined by identical inferred V gene, J gene, and CDR3 amino acid sequence. To compute the percentage overlap between repertoires, the number of shared unique clonotypes was divided by the size of the smaller repertoire. RTK rarefaction, the Chao1 estimator, and Recon v2.1 estimates of unobserved clonotypes were used to assess repertoire richness. OLGA was used to compute generation probabilities for all TCRbeta clonotypes that the gDNA method yielded from a handful of donors. In TCRdb, the immuneACCESS table is reduced to in-frame sequences with V and J assigned. These tables do not hold every clone; where another copy was compared, an unresolved V gene accounts for under half, and the others remain unexplained. Clonal size and the V and J genes are those of that table, whereas D and trimming came from the DNA. This sample has about 960,000 clones in its table, and roughly 72% of those were observed once. Over 1.3% of the sample lies in the top ten.

This clonotype originated in a man aged 18-30 years in good health. Recombination joined TRBV6-5 with TRBJ1-2; TRBD1 is possibly the D segment (5 matching bases). The specimen sequenced was memory CD4+ T cells sorted from blood. The cell subset or site label, read with the paper, signifies: CD45RA-negative fraction. The DNA reads TGTGCCAGCAGTTATGGGACGGATAACTATGGCTACACCTTC. Translated, it gives CASSYGTDNYGYTF.